A single sample gave rise to the 4 T cell receptor beta chains below, sequenced in a study of T cell repertoires in aging, cancer and after chemotherapy. Rearranged V-D-J TRB sequences were amplified with a mixed TRB-A/B primer pool. TCRdb used MiXCR to reprocess the multiplex PCR reads, holding one entry per CDR3 protein. Among more than 9,000 distinct CDR3 sequences listed, around 30% were seen once. TCR beta rearrangements were amplified from peripheral blood genomic DNA. Source material: blood. These receptors were taken from a human donor in good health.

By frequency in the sample, this clonotype is medium-sized (0.01 to 0.1%). V is TRBV19 and J is TRBJ1-2; a possible D gene is TRBD1 (6 bases). The ends were cut back, 3 bases at V and 3 bases at J, with 11 bases in the middle. Germline CDR1 is LNHDA and CDR2 is SQIVND (reference sequence). CDR3 size: 14 residues. CDR3 bases: TGTGCCAGTAGTATGCGAGACAGGTACTATGGCTACACCTTC. Residues: CASSMRDRYYGYTF.

Judged by abundance, this clonotype is medium-sized. V usage is TRBV19 and J usage is TRBJ2-1; 7 nucleotides align to TRBD1. CDR3 length: 14 amino acids. CDR1 is LNHDA, CDR2 SQIVND, per germline (reference sequence). J lost 5 bases, V lost 9 bases, and 10 bases had no gene match. CDR3 protein: CARPRTGDHNEQFF. The CDR3 nucleotides are TGTGCCAGACCCCGCACAGGGGACCACAATGAGCAGTTCTTC.

The rearrangement links TRBV27 to TRBJ2-7; TRBD1 aligns across 8 bases. The CDR3 consists of 15 residues. Trimming cost V 7 bases and J 3 bases; bases outside gene matches: 11. Looked up from germline, CDR1 is MNHEY and CDR2 is SMNVEV (reference sequence). This CDR3 is CASTKGQAGYYEQYF. Here the CDR3 DNA reads TGTGCCAGCACCAAGGGACAGGCGGGCTACTACGAGCAGTACTTC.

The V gene is TRBV11-3, the J gene TRBJ1-2; the D gene is possibly TRBD1 (5 bases). This CDR3 contains 14 residues. V lost 0 bases to trimming and J lost 6 bases, with 11 bases between them. Germline V CDR1 and CDR2: SGHNT, YENEEA. The CDR3 nucleotides read TGTGCCAGCAGCTTAGATCGGGGGGGAAATGGCTACACCTTC. Translation gives CASSLDRGGNGYTF.